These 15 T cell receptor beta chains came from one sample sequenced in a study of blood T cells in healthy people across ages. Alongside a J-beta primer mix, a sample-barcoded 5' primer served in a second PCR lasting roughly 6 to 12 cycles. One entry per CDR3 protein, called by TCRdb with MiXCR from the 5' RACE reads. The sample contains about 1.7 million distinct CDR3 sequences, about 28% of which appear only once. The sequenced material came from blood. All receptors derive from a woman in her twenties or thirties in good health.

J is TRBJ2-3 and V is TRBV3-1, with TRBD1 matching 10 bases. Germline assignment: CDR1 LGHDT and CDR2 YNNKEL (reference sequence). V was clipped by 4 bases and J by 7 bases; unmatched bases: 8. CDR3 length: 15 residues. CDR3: CASSRVRDRGNTQYF. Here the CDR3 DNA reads TGTGCCAGCAGCCGAGTCCGGGACAGGGGAAATACGCAGTATTTT.

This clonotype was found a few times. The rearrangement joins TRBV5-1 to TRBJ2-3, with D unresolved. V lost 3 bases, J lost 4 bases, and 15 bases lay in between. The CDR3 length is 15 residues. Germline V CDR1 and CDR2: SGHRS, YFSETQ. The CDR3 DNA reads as TGCGCCAGCAGCTGGACCTATAGTGAACCAGATACGCAGTATTTT. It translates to CASSWTYSEPDTQYF.

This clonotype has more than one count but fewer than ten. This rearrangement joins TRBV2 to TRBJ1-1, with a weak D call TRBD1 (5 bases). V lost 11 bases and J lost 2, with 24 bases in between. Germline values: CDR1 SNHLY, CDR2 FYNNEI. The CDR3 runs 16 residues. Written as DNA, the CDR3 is TGTGCCGTAACCCGGGGACTCACATACTCAAACACTGAAGCTTTCTTT. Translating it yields CAVTRGLTYSNTEAFF.

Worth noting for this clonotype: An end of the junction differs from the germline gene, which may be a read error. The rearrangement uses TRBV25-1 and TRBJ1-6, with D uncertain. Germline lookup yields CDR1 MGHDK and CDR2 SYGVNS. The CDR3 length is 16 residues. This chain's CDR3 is CASSELGSSYNSPLHF. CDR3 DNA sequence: TGTGCCAGCAGTGAATTGGGGAGCTCCTACAATTCACCCCTCCACTTT.

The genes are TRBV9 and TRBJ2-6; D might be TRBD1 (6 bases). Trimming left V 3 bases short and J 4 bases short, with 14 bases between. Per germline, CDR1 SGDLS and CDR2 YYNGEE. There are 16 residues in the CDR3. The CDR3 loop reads CASSDRLGAGANVLTF. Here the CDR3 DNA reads TGTGCCAGCAGCGACCGTTTGGGGGCCGGGGCCAACGTCCTGACTTTC.

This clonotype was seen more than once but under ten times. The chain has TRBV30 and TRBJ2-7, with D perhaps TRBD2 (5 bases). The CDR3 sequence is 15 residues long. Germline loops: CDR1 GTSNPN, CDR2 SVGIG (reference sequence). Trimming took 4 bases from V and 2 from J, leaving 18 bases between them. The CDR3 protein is CAWTASRGKTYEQYF. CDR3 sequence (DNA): TGTGCCTGGACTGCGTCCCGGGGTAAAACCTACGAGCAGTACTTC.

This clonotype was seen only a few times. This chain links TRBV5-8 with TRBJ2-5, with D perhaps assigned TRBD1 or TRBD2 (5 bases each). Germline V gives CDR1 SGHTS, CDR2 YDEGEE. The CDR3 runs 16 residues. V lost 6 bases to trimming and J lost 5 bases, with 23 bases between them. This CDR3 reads CASNYGANAGGETQYF. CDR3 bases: TGTGCCAGCAACTACGGGGCTAACGCCGGCGGGGAGACCCAGTACTTC.

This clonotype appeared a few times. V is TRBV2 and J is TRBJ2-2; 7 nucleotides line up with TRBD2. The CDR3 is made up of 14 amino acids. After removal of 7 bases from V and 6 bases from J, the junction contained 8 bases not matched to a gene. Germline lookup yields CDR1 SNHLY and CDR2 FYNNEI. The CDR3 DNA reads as TGTGCCAGCACCGGACTAGTTTCTTCCGGGGAGCTGTTTTTT. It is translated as CASTGLVSSGELFF. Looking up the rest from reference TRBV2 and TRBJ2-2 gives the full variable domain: EPEVTQTPSHQVTQMGQEVILRCVPISNHLYFYWYRQILGQKVEFLVSFYNNEISEKSEIFDDQFSVERPDGSNFTLKIRSTKLEDSAMYFCASTGLVSSGELFFGEGSRLTVL.

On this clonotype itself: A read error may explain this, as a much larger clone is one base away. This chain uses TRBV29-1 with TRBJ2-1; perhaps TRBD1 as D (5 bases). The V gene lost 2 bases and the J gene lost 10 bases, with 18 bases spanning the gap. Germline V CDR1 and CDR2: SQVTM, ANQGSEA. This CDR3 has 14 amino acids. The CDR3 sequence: CSVEKPTATYEQFF. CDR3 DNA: TGCAGCGTTGAAAAACCGACAGCAACCTACGAGCAGTTCTTC.

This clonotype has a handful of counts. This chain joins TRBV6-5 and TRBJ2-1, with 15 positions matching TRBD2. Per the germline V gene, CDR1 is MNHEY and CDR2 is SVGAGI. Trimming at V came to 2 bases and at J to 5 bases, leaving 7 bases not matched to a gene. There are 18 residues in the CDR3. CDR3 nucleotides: TGTGCCAGCAGTTACGCAGGACTAGCGGGAGGGGGGAACAATGAGCAGTTCTTC. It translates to CASSYAGLAGGGNNEQFF.

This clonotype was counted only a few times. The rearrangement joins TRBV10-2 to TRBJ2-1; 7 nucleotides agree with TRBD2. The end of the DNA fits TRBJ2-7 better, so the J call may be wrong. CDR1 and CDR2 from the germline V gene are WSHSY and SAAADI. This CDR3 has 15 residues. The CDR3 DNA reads TGCGCCAGCAGCGAGACTAGCCCGGGGGTCAATGAGCAGTACTTC. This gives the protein CASSETSPGVNEQYF.

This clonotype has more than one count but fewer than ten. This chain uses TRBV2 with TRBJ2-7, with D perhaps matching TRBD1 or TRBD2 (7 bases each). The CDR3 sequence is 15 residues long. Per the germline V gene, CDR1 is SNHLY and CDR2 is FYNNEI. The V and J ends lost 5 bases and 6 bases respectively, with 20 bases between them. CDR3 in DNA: TGTGCCAGCAGTTGGTCGAGCGGGGAGGGGGCCGAGCAGTACTTC. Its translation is CASSWSSGEGAEQYF.

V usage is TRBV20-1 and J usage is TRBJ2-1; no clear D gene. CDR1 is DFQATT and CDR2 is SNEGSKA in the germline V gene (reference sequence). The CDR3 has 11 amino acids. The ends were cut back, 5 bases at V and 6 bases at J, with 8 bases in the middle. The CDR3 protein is CSAFLGNEQFF. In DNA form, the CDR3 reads TGCAGTGCTTTCTTGGGCAATGAGCAGTTCTTC.

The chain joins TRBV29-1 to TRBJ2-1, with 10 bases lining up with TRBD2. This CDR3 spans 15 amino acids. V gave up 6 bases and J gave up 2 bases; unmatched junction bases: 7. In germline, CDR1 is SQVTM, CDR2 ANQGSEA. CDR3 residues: CSVSLAGEAYNEQFF. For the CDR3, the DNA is TGCAGCGTCTCTCTAGCGGGGGAAGCCTACAATGAGCAGTTCTTC.

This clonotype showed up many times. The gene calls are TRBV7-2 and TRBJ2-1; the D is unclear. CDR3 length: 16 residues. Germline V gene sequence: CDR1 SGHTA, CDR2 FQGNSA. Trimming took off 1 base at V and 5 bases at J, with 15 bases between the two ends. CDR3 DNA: TGTGCCAGCAGCTTAGAAGCCCGCCTCCGGAACAATGAGCAGTTCTTC. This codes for CASSLEARLRNNEQFF. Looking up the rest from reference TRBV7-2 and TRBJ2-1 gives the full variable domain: GAGVSQSPSNKVTEKGKDVELRCDPISGHTALYWYRQSLGQGLEFLIYFQGNSAPDKSGLPSDRFSAERTGGSVSTLTIQRTQQEDSAVYLCASSLEARLRNNEQFFGPGTRLTVL.